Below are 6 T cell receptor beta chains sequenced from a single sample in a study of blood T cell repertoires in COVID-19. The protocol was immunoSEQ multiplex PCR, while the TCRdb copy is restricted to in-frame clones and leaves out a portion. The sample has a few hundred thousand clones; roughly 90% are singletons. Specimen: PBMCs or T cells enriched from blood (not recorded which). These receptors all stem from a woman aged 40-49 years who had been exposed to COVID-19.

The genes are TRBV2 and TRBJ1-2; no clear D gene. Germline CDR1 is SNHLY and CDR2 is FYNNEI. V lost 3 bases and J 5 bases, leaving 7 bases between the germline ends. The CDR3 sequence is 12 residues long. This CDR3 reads CASSEEVYGYTF. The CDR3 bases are TGTGCCAGCAGTGAGGAGGTGTATGGCTACACCTTC. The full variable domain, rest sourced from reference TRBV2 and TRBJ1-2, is EPEVTQTPSHQVTQMGQEVILRCVPISNHLYFYWYRQILGQKVEFLVSFYNNEISEKSEIFDDQFSVERPDGSNFTLKIRSTKLEDSAMYFCASSEEVYGYTFGSGTRLTVV.

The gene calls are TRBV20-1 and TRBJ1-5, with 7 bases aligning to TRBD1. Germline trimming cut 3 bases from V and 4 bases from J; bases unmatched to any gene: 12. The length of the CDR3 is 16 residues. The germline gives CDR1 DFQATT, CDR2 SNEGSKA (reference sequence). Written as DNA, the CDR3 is TGCAGTGCTAGTCTCACCCCGACAGGGTTTAATCAGCCCCAGCATTTT. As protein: CSASLTPTGFNQPQHF.

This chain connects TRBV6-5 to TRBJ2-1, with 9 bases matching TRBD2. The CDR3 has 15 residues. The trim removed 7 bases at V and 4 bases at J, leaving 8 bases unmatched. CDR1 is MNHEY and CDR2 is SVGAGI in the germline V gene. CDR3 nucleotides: TGTGCCAGCACCCTAGGGGCGGGAGGGTACAATGAGCAGTTCTTC. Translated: CASTLGAGGYNEQFF.

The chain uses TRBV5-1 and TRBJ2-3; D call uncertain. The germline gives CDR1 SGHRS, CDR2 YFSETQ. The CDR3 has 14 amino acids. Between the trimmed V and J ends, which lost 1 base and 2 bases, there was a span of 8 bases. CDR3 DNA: TGCGCCAGCAGCTTGATCAGTCCCACAGATACGCAGTATTTT. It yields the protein CASSLISPTDTQYF.

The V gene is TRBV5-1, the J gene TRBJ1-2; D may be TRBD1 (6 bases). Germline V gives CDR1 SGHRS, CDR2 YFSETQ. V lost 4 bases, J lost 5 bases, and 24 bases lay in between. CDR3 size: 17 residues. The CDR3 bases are TGCGCCAGCAGCCGATCGAAAGTGAGGACAGAAGATTATGGCTACACCTTC. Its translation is CASSRSKVRTEDYGYTF.

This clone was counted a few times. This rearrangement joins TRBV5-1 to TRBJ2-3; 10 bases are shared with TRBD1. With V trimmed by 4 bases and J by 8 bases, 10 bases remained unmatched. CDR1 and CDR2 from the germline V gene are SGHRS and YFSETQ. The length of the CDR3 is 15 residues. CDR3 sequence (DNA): TGCGCCAGCAGCGGGCTTGGGACAGGGGAAGGTACGCAGTATTTT. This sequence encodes CASSGLGTGEGTQYF.